This T cell receptor beta chain came from a study of CD8 T cells in ankylosing spondylitis. Broader study findings: Several of the motif variants were reported before in synovial fluid and blood from reactive arthritis. Ankylosing spondylitis blood appeared to be characterized by a TCR beta motif of roughly eight highly homologous variants. The authors reported significant enrichment of disease-linked clones in matched ankylosing spondylitis synovial fluid.

About this clonotype itself: Its target is not known.

Unmatched junction bases numbered 6, after V lost 6 bases and J lost 1 base. This CDR3 region has 17 residues. Germline assignment: CDR1 MNHNS and CDR2 SASEGT. Via MiXCR, TCRdb re-called the 5' RACE reads, giving one row per CDR3 protein. The repertoire consists of approximately 340,000 distinct CDR3 sequences, with 14% to 15% occurring once and the leading ten covering roughly 0.99%. This clonotype was sampled from a male donor with ankylosing spondylitis or in good health (not recorded which). V is TRBV6-1 and J is TRBJ2-3; TRBD2 agrees at 14 bases. Sequencing input: blood, either unsorted or a sorted T cell fraction (not recorded which). In DNA, the CDR3 is TGTGCCAGCAGCGGACTAGCGGGGGGCCGGGGCACAGATACGCAGTATTTT. Translation: CASSGLAGGRGTDTQYF.